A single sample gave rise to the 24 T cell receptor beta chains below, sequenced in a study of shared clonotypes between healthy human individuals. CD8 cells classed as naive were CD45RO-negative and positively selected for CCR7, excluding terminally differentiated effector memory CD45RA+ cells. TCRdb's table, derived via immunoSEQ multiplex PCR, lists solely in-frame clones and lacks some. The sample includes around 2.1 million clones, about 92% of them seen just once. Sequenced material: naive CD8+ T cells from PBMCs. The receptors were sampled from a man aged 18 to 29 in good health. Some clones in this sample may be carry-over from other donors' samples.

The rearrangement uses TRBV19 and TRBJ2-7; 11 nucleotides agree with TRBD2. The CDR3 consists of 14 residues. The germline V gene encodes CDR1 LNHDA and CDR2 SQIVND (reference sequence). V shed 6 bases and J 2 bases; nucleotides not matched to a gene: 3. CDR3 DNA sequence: TGTGCCAGTAGCTTTAGCGGGAGGGCCTACGAGCAGTACTTC. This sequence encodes CASSFSGRAYEQYF.

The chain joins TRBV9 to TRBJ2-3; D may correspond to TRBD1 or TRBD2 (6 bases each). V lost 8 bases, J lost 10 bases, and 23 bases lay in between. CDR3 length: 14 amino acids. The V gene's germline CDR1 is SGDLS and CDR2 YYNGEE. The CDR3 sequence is CASAEGGSPRSQYF. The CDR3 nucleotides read TGTGCCAGTGCCGAGGGGGGCAGCCCCCGGTCGCAGTATTTT.

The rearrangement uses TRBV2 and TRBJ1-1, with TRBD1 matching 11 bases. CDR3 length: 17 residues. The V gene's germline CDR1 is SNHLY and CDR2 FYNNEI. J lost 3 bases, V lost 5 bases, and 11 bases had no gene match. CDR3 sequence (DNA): TGTGCCAGCAGTCCCCGGACAGGGGGCGTACGAGACACTGAAGCTTTCTTT. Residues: CASSPRTGGVRDTEAFF.

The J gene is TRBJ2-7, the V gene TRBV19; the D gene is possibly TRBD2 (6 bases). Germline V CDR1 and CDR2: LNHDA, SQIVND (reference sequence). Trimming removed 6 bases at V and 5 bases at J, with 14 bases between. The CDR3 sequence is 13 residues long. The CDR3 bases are TGTGCCAGTAGCCCATCCGGGACTCACGAGCAGTACTTC. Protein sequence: CASSPSGTHEQYF.

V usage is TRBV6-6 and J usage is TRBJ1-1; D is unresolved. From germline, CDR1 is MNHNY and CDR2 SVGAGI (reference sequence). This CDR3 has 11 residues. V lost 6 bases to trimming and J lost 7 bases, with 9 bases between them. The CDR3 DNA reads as TGTGCCAGCAGAACCGAGGTTGAAGCTTTCTTT. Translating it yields CASRTEVEAFF.

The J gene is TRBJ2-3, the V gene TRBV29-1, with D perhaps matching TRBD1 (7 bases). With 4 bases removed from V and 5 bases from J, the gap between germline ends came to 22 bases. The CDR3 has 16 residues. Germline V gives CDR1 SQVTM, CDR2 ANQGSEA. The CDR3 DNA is TGCAGCGTTGCCCCAACTATCGGCAGGGGGGAAGATACGCAGTATTTT. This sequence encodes CSVAPTIGRGEDTQYF.

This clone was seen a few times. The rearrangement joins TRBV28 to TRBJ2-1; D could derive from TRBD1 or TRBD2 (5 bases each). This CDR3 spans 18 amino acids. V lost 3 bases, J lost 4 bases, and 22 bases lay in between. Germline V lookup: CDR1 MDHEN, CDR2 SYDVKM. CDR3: CASSFSVTLFGGYNEQFF. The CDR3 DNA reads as TGTGCCAGCAGTTTTTCTGTTACTCTCTTTGGGGGTTACAATGAGCAGTTCTTC.

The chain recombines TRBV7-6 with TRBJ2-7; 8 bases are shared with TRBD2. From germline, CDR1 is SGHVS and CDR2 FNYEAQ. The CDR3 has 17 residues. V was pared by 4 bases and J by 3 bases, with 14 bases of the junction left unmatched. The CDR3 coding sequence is TGTGCCAGCAGCTCCACCGGGACTAGTAGGCCCAACTACGAGCAGTACTTC. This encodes CASSSTGTSRPNYEQYF.

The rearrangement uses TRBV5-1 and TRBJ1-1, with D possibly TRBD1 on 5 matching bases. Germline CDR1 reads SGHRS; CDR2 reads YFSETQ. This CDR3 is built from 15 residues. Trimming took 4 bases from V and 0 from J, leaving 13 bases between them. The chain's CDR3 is CASSGREGMNTEAFF. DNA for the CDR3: TGCGCCAGCAGCGGGAGGGAGGGGATGAACACTGAAGCTTTCTTT.

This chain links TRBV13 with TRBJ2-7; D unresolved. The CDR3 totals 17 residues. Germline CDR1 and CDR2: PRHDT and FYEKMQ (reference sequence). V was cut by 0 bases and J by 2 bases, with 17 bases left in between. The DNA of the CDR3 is TGTGCCAGCAGCTTAGGGTCGACCTATCGACCAACCTACGAGCAGTACTTC. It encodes CASSLGSTYRPTYEQYF. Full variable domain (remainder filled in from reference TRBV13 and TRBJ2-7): AAGVIQSPRHLIKEKRETATLKCYPIPRHDTVYWYQQGPGQDPQFLISFYEKMQSDKGSIPDRFSAQQFSDYHSELNMSSLELGDSALYFCASSLGSTYRPTYEQYFGPGTRLTVT.

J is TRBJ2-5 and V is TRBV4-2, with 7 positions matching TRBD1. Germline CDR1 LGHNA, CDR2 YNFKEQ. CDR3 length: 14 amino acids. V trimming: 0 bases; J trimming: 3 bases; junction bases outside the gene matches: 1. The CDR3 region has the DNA TGTGCCAGCAGCCAAGATACAGGGGAAGAGACCCAGTACTTC. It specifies CASSQDTGEETQYF.

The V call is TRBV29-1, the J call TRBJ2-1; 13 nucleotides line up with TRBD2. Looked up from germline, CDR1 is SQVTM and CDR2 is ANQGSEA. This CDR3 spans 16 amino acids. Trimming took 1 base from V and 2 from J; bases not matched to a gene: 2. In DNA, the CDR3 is TGCAGCGTTGAAGGTGGACTAGCGGGAGCCTACAATGAGCAGTTCTTC. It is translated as CSVEGGLAGAYNEQFF.

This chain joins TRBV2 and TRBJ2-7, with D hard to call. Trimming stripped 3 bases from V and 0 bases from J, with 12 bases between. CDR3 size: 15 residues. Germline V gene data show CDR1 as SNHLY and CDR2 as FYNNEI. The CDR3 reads CASSDDTRSSYEQYF. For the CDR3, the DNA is TGTGCCAGCAGTGACGACACCCGCAGCTCCTACGAGCAGTACTTC.

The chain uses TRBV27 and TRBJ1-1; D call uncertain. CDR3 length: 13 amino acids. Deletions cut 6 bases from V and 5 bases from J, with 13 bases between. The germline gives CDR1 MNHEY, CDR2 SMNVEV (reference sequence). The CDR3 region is CASSHIVGTEAFF. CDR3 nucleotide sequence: TGTGCCAGCAGCCACATCGTGGGGACTGAAGCTTTCTTT.

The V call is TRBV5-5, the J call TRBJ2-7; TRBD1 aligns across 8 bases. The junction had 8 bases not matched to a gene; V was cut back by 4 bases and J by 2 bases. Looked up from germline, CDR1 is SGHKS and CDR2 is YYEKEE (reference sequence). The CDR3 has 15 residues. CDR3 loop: CASSPRTGSPYEQYF. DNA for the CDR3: TGTGCCAGCAGCCCCCGGACAGGGAGTCCCTACGAGCAGTACTTC.

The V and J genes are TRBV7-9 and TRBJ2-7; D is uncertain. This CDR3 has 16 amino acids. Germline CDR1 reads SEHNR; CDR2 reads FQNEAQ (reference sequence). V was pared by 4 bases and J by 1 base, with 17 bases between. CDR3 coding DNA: TGTGCCAGCAGCTCCCACCTAATGACAATGTCCTACGAGCAGTACTTC. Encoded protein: CASSSHLMTMSYEQYF.

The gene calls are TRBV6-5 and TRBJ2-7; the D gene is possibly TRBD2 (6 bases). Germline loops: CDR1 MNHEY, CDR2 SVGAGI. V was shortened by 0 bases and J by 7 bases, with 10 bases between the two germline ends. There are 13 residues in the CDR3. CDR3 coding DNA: TGTGCCAGCAGTTACTCCGCCGCGGGGGAGCAGTACTTC. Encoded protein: CASSYSAAGEQYF.

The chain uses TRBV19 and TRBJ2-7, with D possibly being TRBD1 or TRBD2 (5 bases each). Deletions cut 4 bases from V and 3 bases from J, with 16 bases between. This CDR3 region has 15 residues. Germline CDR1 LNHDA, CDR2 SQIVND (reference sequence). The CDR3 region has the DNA TGTGCCAGTAGTACCCTTGGGACGGCTTTCTACGAGCAGTACTTC. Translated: CASSTLGTAFYEQYF. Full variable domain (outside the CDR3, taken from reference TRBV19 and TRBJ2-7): DGGITQSPKYLFRKEGQNVTLSCEQNLNHDAMYWYRQDPGQGLRLIYYSQIVNDFQKGDIAEGYSVSREKKESFPLTVTSAQKNPTAFYLCASSTLGTAFYEQYFGPGTRLTVT.

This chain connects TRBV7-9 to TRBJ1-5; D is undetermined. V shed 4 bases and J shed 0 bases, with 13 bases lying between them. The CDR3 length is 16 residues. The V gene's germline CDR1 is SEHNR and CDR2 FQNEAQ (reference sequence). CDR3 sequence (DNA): TGTGCCAGCAGCTCTGAGGGCCATTATAGCAATCAGCCCCAGCATTTT. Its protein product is CASSSEGHYSNQPQHF.

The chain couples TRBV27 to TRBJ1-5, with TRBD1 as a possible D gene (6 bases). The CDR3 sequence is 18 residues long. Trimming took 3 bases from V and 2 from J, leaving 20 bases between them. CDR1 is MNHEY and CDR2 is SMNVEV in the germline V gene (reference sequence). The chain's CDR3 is CASSFLSGQGIRNQPQHF. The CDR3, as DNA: TGTGCCAGCAGTTTTTTGTCGGGCCAGGGGATTCGCAATCAGCCCCAGCATTTT.

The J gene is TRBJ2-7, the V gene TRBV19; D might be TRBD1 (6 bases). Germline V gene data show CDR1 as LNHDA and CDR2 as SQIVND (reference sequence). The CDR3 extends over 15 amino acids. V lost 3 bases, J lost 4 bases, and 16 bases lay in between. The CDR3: CASSIRGGGVYEQYF. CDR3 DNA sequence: TGTGCCAGTAGTATCAGGGGCGGAGGAGTTTACGAGCAGTACTTC.

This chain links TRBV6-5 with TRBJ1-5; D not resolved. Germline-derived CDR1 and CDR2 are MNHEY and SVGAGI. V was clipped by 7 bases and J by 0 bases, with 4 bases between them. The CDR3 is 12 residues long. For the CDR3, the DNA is TGTGCCAGCAATCATAGCAATCAGCCCCAGCATTTT. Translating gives CASNHSNQPQHF.

CDR3 sequence: CASSMGGGWYEQYF. The CDR3 region has the DNA TGTGCCAGTAGTATGGGGGGCGGATGGTACGAGCAGTACTTC. This chain connects TRBV19 to TRBJ2-7; possibly TRBD1 or TRBD2 for D (6 bases each). The ends were cut back, 3 bases at V and 4 bases at J, with 13 bases in the middle. Germline CDR1 is LNHDA and CDR2 is SQIVND (reference sequence). The CDR3 totals 14 residues.

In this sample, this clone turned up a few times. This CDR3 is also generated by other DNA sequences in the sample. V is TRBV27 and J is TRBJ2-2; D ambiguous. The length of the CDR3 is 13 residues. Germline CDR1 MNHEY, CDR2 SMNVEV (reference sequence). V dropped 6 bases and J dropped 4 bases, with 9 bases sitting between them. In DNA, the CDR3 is TGTGCCAGCAGCTGGGGAAGCACCGGGGAGCTGTTTTTT. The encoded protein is CASSWGSTGELFF.